This is a list of T cell receptor beta chains from one sample in a study of T cell responses to AZD1222 COVID-19 vaccine. Here immunoSEQ multiplex PCR was the method, and the copy in TCRdb shows in-frame clones only, minus some. The table lists 96,000 or so clones, roughly nine tenths of them singletons. The source material was peripheral blood, sampled on day 0 of AZD1222 vaccination. The receptors originated from an adult in good health. CDR3s include the opening cysteine and the closing phenylalanine or tryptophan. A D gene is named only where the DNA matches it firmly. Expanded clones are given a class, and other clones once, few, many or no size at all.

>-|-|TRBV11-3|TRBJ2-2
TGTGCCAGCAGCTTCGAGGCCGGGGAGCTGTTTTTT
CASSFEAGELFF
>-|-|TRBV10-3|TRBJ1-2
TGTGCCATCAGTCTCCAGGGAGGGTATGGCTACACCTTC
CAISLQGGYGYTF
>-|-|TRBV20-1|TRBJ1-2
TGCAGTGCCCCCGGGTTTGATGGCTACACCTTC
CSAPGFDGYTF
>-|-|TRBV30|TRBJ1-6
TGTGCCTGGAGTCCCCCCGGGATTTTTAATTCACCCCTCCACTTT
CAWSPPGIFNSPLHF
>-|-|TRBV5-4|TRBJ2-3
TGTGCCAGCAGCTTGGAAGGTTCGCGGTCGGATACGCAGTATTTT
CASSLEGSRSDTQYF
>-|-|TRBV6-5|TRBJ1-2
TGTGCCAGCAGTTTTGGGTCCCATGGCTACACCTTC
CASSFGSHGYTF
>-|-|TRBV2|TRBJ1-2
TGTGCCAGCAGTGCCGGGCCTATGGGGGCGGGCTACACCTTC
CASSAGPMGAGYTF
>-|TRBD2|TRBV20-1|TRBJ2-1
TGCAGTGCTAGTGGTAGCGGGGTCTTATCTTCGGATGAGCAGTTCTTC
CSASGSGVLSSDEQFF
>-|-|TRBV12-3/TRBV12-4|TRBJ1-2
TGTGCCAGCAGTTTTCTTAACTATGGCTACACCTTC
CASSFLNYGYTF
>-|-|TRBV5-5|TRBJ2-1
TGTGCCAGCAGCTTGTTCCCAGGTACTGGTCACAATGAGCAGTTCTTC
CASSLFPGTGHNEQFF
>-|TRBD2|TRBV4-1|TRBJ2-1
TGCGCCAGCAGCCAAGATGGGAGGGGACTAGCCGGGGAGCCCAATGAGCAGTTCTTC
CASSQDGRGLAGEPNEQFF
>-|TRBD1|TRBV30|TRBJ1-6
TGTGCCTGGAGACAGGGGGCCCATTCACCCCTCCACTTT
CAWRQGAHSPLHF
>-|-|TRBV6-2/TRBV6-3|TRBJ1-1
TGTGCCAGCAGTGGACGGACTGAAGCTTTCTTT
CASSGRTEAFF
>once|TRBD1|TRBV5-1|TRBJ1-1
TGCGCCAGCAGGGACAGGGATTACAACACTGAAGCTTTCTTT
CASRDRDYNTEAFF
>-|-|TRBV20-1|TRBJ1-2
TGCAGTGCTAAGACAGACTATGGCTACACCTTC
CSAKTDYGYTF
>once|TRBD2|TRBV19|TRBJ2-3
TGTGCCAGTAGTATAGCCAGCGGGGGATCGGGAGATACGCAGTATTTT
CASSIASGGSGDTQYF
>-|TRBD1|TRBV29-1|TRBJ1-2
TGCAGCGTTGAAGATGGGGGACAGAACTATGGCTACACCTTC
CSVEDGGQNYGYTF
>-|-|TRBV11-2|TRBJ2-5
TGTGCCAGCAGCTCCGGGGCTAGCATCGTGGAGACCCAGTACTTC
CASSSGASIVETQYF
>-|TRBD1|TRBV6-1|TRBJ1-2
TGTGCCAGCAGTGAGGGACAGGCGCCCTATGGCTACACCTTC
CASSEGQAPYGYTF
>-|-|TRBV5-1|TRBJ2-7
TGCGCCAGCAGCTTGGCAGGGATTGTTTCAGGCGAGCAGTACTTC
CASSLAGIVSGEQYF
>-|TRBD1|TRBV19|TRBJ1-1
TGTGCCAGTAGTATAGGGACAGGGGGATCGAACACTGAAGCTTTCTTT
CASSIGTGGSNTEAFF
>-|TRBD1|TRBV7-2|TRBJ1-2
TGTGCCAGCAGCTTGTTCGGACAGGGTTACACCTTC
CASSLFGQGYTF
>-|TRBD2|TRBV11-2|TRBJ2-5
TGTGCCAGCAGCTTAGATCGGAGCGGGGTAGGGGAGACCCAGTACTTC
CASSLDRSGVGETQYF
>-|-|TRBV3-1/TRBV3-2|TRBJ2-7
TGTGCCAGCAGCCAAGCAACGGGGCTAGAGCAGTACTTC
CASSQATGLEQYF
>-|-|TRBV4-3|TRBJ2-3
TGCGCCAGCAGCCAAGAGTTAGGAATCACAGATACGCAGTATTTT
CASSQELGITDTQYF
>-|-|TRBV7-3|TRBJ1-5
TGTGCCAGCAGCTCCCAGGGGACGGGTCAGCCCCAGCATTTT
CASSSQGTGQPQHF
>-|-|TRBV11-2|TRBJ1-5
TGTGCCAGCAGCTTAGGGGCCGACAATCAGCCCCAGCATTTT
CASSLGADNQPQHF
>once|-|TRBV27|TRBJ2-5
TGTGCCAGCAGGTTGACTGCTGGGGGGACCCAGTACTTC
CASRLTAGGTQYF
>-|TRBD1|TRBV29-1|TRBJ2-3
TGCAGCGTGACCGGGACAGGTGATACAGATACGCAGTATTTT
CSVTGTGDTDTQYF